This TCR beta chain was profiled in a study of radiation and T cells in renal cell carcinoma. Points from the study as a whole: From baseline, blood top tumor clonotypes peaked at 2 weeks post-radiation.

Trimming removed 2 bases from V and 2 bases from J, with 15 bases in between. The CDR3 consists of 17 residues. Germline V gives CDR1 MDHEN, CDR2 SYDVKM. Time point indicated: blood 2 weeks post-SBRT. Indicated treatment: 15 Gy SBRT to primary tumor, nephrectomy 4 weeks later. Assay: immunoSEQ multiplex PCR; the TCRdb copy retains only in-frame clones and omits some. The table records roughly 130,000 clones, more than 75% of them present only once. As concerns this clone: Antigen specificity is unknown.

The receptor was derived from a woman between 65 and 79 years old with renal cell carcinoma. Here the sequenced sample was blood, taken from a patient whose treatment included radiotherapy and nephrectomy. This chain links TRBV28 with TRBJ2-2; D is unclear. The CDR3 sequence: CASSLGPRLPNTGELFF. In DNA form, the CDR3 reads TGTGCCAGCAGTTTAGGCCCTCGATTACCAAACACCGGGGAGCTGTTTTTT.